The next 11 T cell receptor beta chains were all read from a single sample in a study of T cells after yellow fever vaccination. TCRdb passed the 5' RACE reads through MiXCR, listing each CDR3 protein once. Of over 110,000 distinct CDR3 sequences listed, 7% to 9% were seen once; the top ten hold roughly 0.76%. The sample was CD4+ T cells sorted from PBMCs, taken 5 days after the yellow fever booster vaccination. All receptors derive from a young man who received the YFV17D yellow fever vaccine.

This clonotype was observed many times. The chain links TRBV30 to TRBJ2-2, with 12 nucleotides matching TRBD2. This CDR3 is built from 17 residues. Looked up from germline, CDR1 is GTSNPN and CDR2 is SVGIG (reference sequence). Unmatched junction bases numbered 10, after V lost 5 bases and J lost 3 bases. The CDR3 here is CAWGGLAGGPDTGELFF. The CDR3 DNA reads as TGTGCCTGGGGGGGGCTAGCGGGAGGGCCGGACACCGGGGAGCTGTTTTTT.

This clonotype was seen at least ten times. The rearrangement links TRBV5-1 to TRBJ2-7, with 9 nucleotides matching TRBD1. Germline assignment: CDR1 SGHRS and CDR2 YFSETQ. V shed 0 bases, J shed 5 bases, and the junction held 3 bases outside the gene matches. This CDR3 has 14 amino acids. The CDR3 region is CASSLGDRVNEQYF. The CDR3 nucleotides read TGCGCCAGCAGCTTGGGGGACAGGGTCAACGAGCAGTACTTC.

This clonotype was counted a few times. The junction does not match germline at one end; this may be a read error. This chain links TRBV20-1 with TRBJ2-1, with 8 positions matching TRBD2. The CDR3 runs to 16 residues. The germline V gene has CDR1 DFQATT and CDR2 SNEGSKA (reference sequence). CDR3 sequence: CCASPVLAAQWDEQFF. CDR3 in DNA: TGCTGTGCTAGTCCGGTACTAGCGGCTCAATGGGATGAGCAGTTCTTC.

This clonotype has at least ten counts. V is TRBV20-1 and J is TRBJ2-7; 8 positions match TRBD2. Germline loops: CDR1 DFQATT, CDR2 SNEGSKA (reference sequence). V trimming: 1 base; J trimming: 3 bases; junction bases outside the gene matches: 14. The CDR3 runs 17 residues. The CDR3 spells CSARAPPEREYGYEQYF. CDR3 nucleotide sequence: TGCAGTGCTAGAGCTCCCCCCGAGCGGGAGTATGGCTACGAGCAGTACTTC.

This clonotype was observed at least ten times. The rearrangement links TRBV5-1 to TRBJ2-5; the D is unclear. CDR3 length equals 14 residues. Trimming removed 3 bases at V and 4 bases at J, with 13 bases between. Germline values: CDR1 SGHRS, CDR2 YFSETQ. CDR3 DNA: TGCGCCAGCAGCTCTGGCCTGTATTCAGAGACCCAGTACTTC. As protein: CASSSGLYSETQYF.

This clonotype was recorded at least ten times. The gene calls are TRBV6-1 and TRBJ2-1; possible D gene TRBD2, 5 bases. The CDR3 extends over 13 amino acids. From germline, CDR1 is MNHNS and CDR2 SASEGT. V shed 6 bases and J shed 3 bases, with 9 bases lying between them. The CDR3 spells CASRLDDYNEQFF. Here the CDR3 DNA reads TGTGCCAGCAGACTAGACGACTACAATGAGCAGTTCTTC.

This clonotype was detected many times. This sequence joins TRBV11-2 and TRBJ1-6; no clear D gene. The CDR3 extends over 14 amino acids. Germline values: CDR1 SGHAT, CDR2 FQNNGV. With 6 bases removed from V and 10 bases from J, the gap between germline ends came to 16 bases. CDR3 nucleotide sequence: TGTGCCAGCAGTTATACCCGGGCCAGCTCACCCCTCCACTTT. This gives the protein CASSYTRASSPLHF.

This clonotype occurred many times. This chain connects TRBV5-1 to TRBJ1-1, with D unresolved. Trimming stripped 1 base from V and 3 bases from J, with 13 bases between. This CDR3 is built from 15 residues. Germline assignment: CDR1 SGHRS and CDR2 YFSETQ. CDR3 in DNA: TGCGCCAGCAGCTTGAGACCGGCGGACGACACTGAAGCTTTCTTT. Its translation: CASSLRPADDTEAFF.

This clonotype was observed at least ten times. In this CDR3 the conserved last residue, phenylalanine or tryptophan, is missing, so a read error is likely. The limits of the CDR3 on the DNA are not certain, so only TCRdb's listed CDR3 is given. V usage is TRBV18 and J usage is TRBJ2-5; no DNA check was done on the table's D call, TRBD1. CDR1 is KGHSH, CDR2 LQKENI, per germline. The CDR3 length is 14 residues, termini included. CDR3 amino acids: CASSPAGRTVEISV.

This clonotype was recorded at least ten times. The gene calls are TRBV30 and TRBJ2-3; TRBD2 aligns across 7 bases. CDR1 and CDR2 (germline): GTSNPN, SVGIG (reference sequence). This CDR3 is built from 14 residues. The ends lost 8 bases at V and 3 bases at J; junction bases unmatched: 11. In DNA, the CDR3 is TGTGCCGTCCCCTGGGGCGGGAGTACAGATACGCAGTATTTT. Protein sequence: CAVPWGGSTDTQYF.

This chain joins TRBV19 and TRBJ2-5; 11 positions match TRBD1. CDR3 size: 17 residues. V lost 5 bases and J lost 5; bases outside the gene matches: 13. Germline V CDR1 and CDR2: LNHDA, SQIVND (reference sequence). The CDR3 region has the DNA TGTGCCAGTAGTGAAGTGAAGAGGACAGGGGGCCGGGAGACCCAGTACTTC. It codes for CASSEVKRTGGRETQYF.